This T cell receptor beta chain originates from a study of shared clonotypes between healthy human individuals. TCRdb keeps only in-frame clones here, not all; method: immunoSEQ multiplex PCR. The data contain 1,400,000 or so clones, approximately 98.5% of them singletons. Study conclusions and caveats: Larger estimated richness was generally seen in naive subsets than in memory subsets.

The junction had 14 bases not matched to a gene; V was cut back by 4 bases and J by 7 bases. Germline CDR1 is MDHEN and CDR2 is SYDVKM. This CDR3 has 17 amino acids. Notes on this clone: Its antigen is undetermined.

The J gene is TRBJ2-4, the V gene TRBV28; 9 bases align to TRBD1. This TCR came from a man aged 30-40 years in good health. The material sequenced was naive CD4+ T cells sorted from blood. Subset noted: CD45RA+ positively selected. The chain's CDR3 is CASSYLKPGQGANIQYF. CDR3 DNA sequence: TGTGCCAGCAGTTATCTAAAACCGGGACAGGGTGCGAACATTCAGTACTTC.